A single TCR beta chain is shown here with its context. Its target antigen remains unknown. No base quality values were provided; no much bigger clone lies one nucleotide off. The data were obtained in a study of cytomegalovirus exposure and HLA in healthy donors (dated by TCRdb to 2016 to 2017). Background for the entire study: An earlier analysis of roughly 570 of the donors reported 276 Gb of sequence data and about 120 million unique TCR beta sequences obtained from around 170 million T cells. An early release covering roughly 580 HLA-typed donors comprised about 300 gigabases of sequencing data and around 80 million unique TCR sequences. Among the 398 genotyped donors, about 85% belonged to the genetic ancestry cluster associated with self-reported Caucasian donors. The study aimed to test whether cataloging public T cell receptors could reveal signatures of past pathogen exposure. The study profiled the T cell repertoires of under 700 subjects by immunosequencing and related them to cytomegalovirus serostatus. In addition to the first cohort of around 670 subjects, a separate validation cohort of 120 different subjects was used. To predict cytomegalovirus infection status, the study brought together high-throughput TCR immunosequencing, statistical association of individual TCRs with disease status, and machine learning. In a later analysis, previously published TCR beta repertoires from 666 donors were re-analyzed and high-resolution HLA genotyping was added so that TCR occurrence patterns could be studied. Rather than drawing on any new phenotypic data, the later analysis identified candidate immune exposures from TCR beta sequences and the way those sequences occurred across donors. An earlier analysis of roughly 580 of the donors used high-throughput TCR beta sequencing to judge whether each TCR beta V gene segment behaved as functional or pseudogenic. Alongside the repertoire data, information on donor age, sex, ethnicity and CMV serostatus was compiled. In a later genetic analysis, genome-wide SNP genotypes for about three fifths of the 666 donors were used, and that subset was treated as a discovery cohort. All discovery cohort repertoires had been generated using a single sequencing platform. Class I and class II HLA loci were covered by the typing at four-digit resolution. Typing coverage differed by locus: A, B, C, DRB1 and DQB1 were typed in roughly 620-640 donors, DQA1 in roughly 500, DPA1 in roughly 590, and DPB1 in just under 490. Roughly 5 DR-DQ haplotypes were handled as single units for association and clustering, since linkage in the cohort was strong. On average, roughly 250,000 unique TCR beta nucleotide sequences were sequenced per donor among 350 to 400 genotyped donors of the cohort, with about 19% of those sequences being non-productive. What the study reported, not specific to this receptor: Linkage disequilibrium might explain the correlated functional status among segregating V segments, but an unknown experimental factor could not be ruled out. A further reported finding was that TCR beta sequences accurately predicted the HLA-A and HLA-B alleles for most subjects in the first cohort. Three of the identified cytomegalovirus-associated TCR beta chains were confirmed in vitro to be specific for cytomegalovirus antigens. A later analysis found that TCR association rates varied across HLA loci, with DRB1 alleles showing the most associated TCRs and HLA-C alleles the fewest. Most TCR sequences were seen in very few donors, while some public TCRs were found in many individuals. Compared with the roughly 710-donor mean, donors in an Asian-associated ancestry cluster had fewer N-insertions in productive TCRs, according to a later genetic analysis. The authors suggested that the approach could potentially be generalized to other disease states and immunological phenotypes. In a later analysis, HLA-associated TCR beta chains were found to be more clonally expanded and to have lower generation probabilities than equally common non-associated chains. Some 15 rarely observed V segments, including chromosome 9 orphons, were excluded from the earlier analysis of some 590 of the donors because counts were too low. In a later genetic analysis, a missense DCLRE1C variant was associated with V-gene and J-gene trimming of TCR beta chains, and the association was replicated in an independent cohort. A later analysis reported that several top co-occurrence clusters appeared linked to parvovirus B19, influenza, CMV and Epstein-Barr virus. For the cohort, immune exposure information was limited to CMV serostatus. In a later analysis, around 15,000 TCR beta sequences were associated with specific HLA alleles at a false discovery rate of 0.05. According to a later analysis, most CMV-associated TCR beta chains appeared to be HLA-restricted, and the HLA associations seemed to be driven largely by CMV exposure. HLA typing was unavailable for some donors at each locus, so association tests used only the typed subset. The sequencing pipeline was judged likely to have produced a cluster of highly shared sequence variants as a technical artifact. In an earlier analysis of a few hundred of the donors, most TCR beta V segments were observed in productive rearrangements about 87% or about 30% of the time, broadly matching IMGT annotations. Sequencing depth was assumed to be roughly uniform across donors in the presence/absence analyses, though that assumption may not hold. In this cohort, only TCR beta chains were sequenced, and detectable features were limited by the absence of alpha or paired-chain data. When HLA alleles, especially DR and DQ, strongly co-occurred, TCR associations were difficult to assign to individual alleles. The study gave a list of under 200 TCR beta chains associated with cytomegalovirus. The classifier was reported to diagnose cytomegalovirus status with high specificity and sensitivity in both the original and validation cohorts. Because the 87-base-pair reads could not distinguish some IMGT-functional V segments, including TRBV6-2 and TRBV6-3, those segments were excluded.

CDR1 and CDR2 are read off the germline V gene (reference sequence) as GTSNPN and SVGIG. V is pared back by 2 bases and J by 0 bases, with 12 bases lying between the germline termini. From the cysteine through the phenylalanine, the CDR3 covers 15 amino acids. Here the CDR3 DNA is all that survives: 45 bases in frame from base 1. The cohort consisted of hundreds of healthy bone marrow donors. All cohort members were sampled while nominally healthy, although unrecorded immune exposures were likely present. The donor was CMV seronegative and belonged to the group of roughly 330 seronegative cohort members. Every donor gave a peripheral blood sample, and the peripheral blood mononuclear cells from that sample were used for TCR beta sequencing. Genomic DNA extraction from the blood cell samples was performed with the Qiagen DNeasy Blood Extraction Kit. Receptor libraries were prepared by the immunoSEQ multiplex PCR assay. For the multiplex PCR, a mixture combining 60 forward primers for TCR Vbeta segments and 13 reverse primers for TCR Jbeta segments was used. A multiplex PCR assay on genomic DNA amplified the CDR3 region of rearranged TCR beta genes. On the Illumina HiSeq System, the amplified TCR beta libraries were sequenced as 87-base-pair reads. Regarding the original processing steps: Across the roughly 670 repertoires, a later analysis counted roughly 84 million unique TCR beta chains, roughly 11 million of which were shared by at least two donors. A nearest-neighbor algorithm error-corrected the raw reads and collapsed the reads into unique sequences, merging closely related sequences to remove PCR and sequencing errors. CDR3 sequences were aligned to IMGT reference sequences to assign V, D and J gene segments. For a sequence to be retained, a match of at least six nucleotides was required to both a V gene segment and a J gene segment. Rearrangements were classified as productive when the CDR3 lacked stop codons and remained in frame with V and J, and all other rearrangements were classified as non-productive. Following IMGT convention, CDR3 was defined as the stretch from the second conserved V-encoded cysteine up to the conserved J-encoded phenylalanine. Sequences without an unambiguous match to a single V gene segment were excluded from the earlier analysis of a few hundred of the donors. An earlier analysis of several hundred of the donors classified V segments as functional when productive rearrangements were above 56.7% and as segregating when the standard deviation between donors was above 5%. A statistical classification framework was built for diagnosing cytomegalovirus status from the catalog of TCR beta chain sequences. In a later analysis, TCR nucleotide sequences were compared against IMGT/GENE-DB human TR gene sequences so that V and J genes could be assigned. In a later analysis, CDR3 sequences and most-parsimonious VDJ recombination scenarios were assigned using the TCRdist pipeline. In a later analysis, each TCR beta chain was defined by its CDR3 amino acid sequence together with its V-gene family, and reads lacking a unique V-gene family were excluded. To address suspected cross-contamination and a sequencing artifact, a later analysis removed 592 highly shared, low-generation-probability nucleotide sequences. For each public chain, a later analysis derived a clonal expansion index from normalized ranks of inferred template counts within each repertoire. In a later analysis, generation probabilities were computed with a VDJ recombination model fitted to out-of-frame rearrangements, and the resulting probabilities were checked against IGoR. In a later analysis, hypergeometric tests were used to score TCR-TCR, TCR-HLA and TCR-CMV co-occurrence, with a repertoire-size bias correction applied to TCR pairs. To estimate false discovery rates, a later analysis permuted the HLA or CMV assignments 20 times. In a later analysis, co-occurring TCRs were grouped with DBSCAN, and TCRdist sequence similarity was added when clustering was performed within HLA-allele-positive subsets. For co-occurrence clustering, repertoires with fewer than 30,000 or more than 120,000 public chains were excluded, along with a handful of repertoires with anomalous nucleotide sharing. The table was pulled from immuneACCESS by TCRdb, which kept in-frame rearrangements only. Such tables lose some clones; where checked, under half of the loss comes from unresolved V genes, and the rest has no known cause. D and trimming come from the DNA, and the V and J calls and clone size come from that table. The sample includes around 64,000 clones, with 85% observed a single time. Jointly, the top ten make up approximately 12% of the sample.

The rearrangement joined TRBV30 to TRBJ2-3, with no confidently assigned D gene. The receptor comes from a female donor in good health and CMV-seronegative. The sequencing input was PBMCs. In nucleotides, the sequence is TGTGCCTGGAGTCCCGCGGCCGGGAGCACAGATACGCAGTATTTT. Its amino acids are CAWSPAAGSTDTQYF.